This TCR beta chain was found in a study of cytomegalovirus exposure and HLA in healthy donors. Germline CDR1 reads LNHDA; CDR2 reads SQIVND (reference sequence). The V and J ends lost 7 bases and 4 bases, in that order; junction bases with no gene match: 3. The CDR3 is made up of 12 amino acids. Use of 60 Vbeta and 13 Jbeta primers characterized the PCR. Using immunoSEQ multiplex PCR, the repertoire was profiled, and TCRdb retains in-frame clones only, with some absent. Here the sample spans fewer than 150,000 clones, 80% being singletons. This receptor was taken from a man in his forties or fifties in good health and CMV-seronegative. The sample was PBMCs. V usage is TRBV19 and J usage is TRBJ1-2, with 7 bases that match TRBD1. The CDR3 bases are TGTGCCAGTAACGACAGGGCCTATGGCTACACCTTC. This encodes CASNDRAYGYTF.